The source of this T cell receptor beta chain is a study of blood T cell repertoires in COVID-19. Study at large: Samples representing acute and convalescent COVID-19 were sourced from the United States, Italy and Spain. T cells, B-cell-depleted T cells, or PBMCs supplied cDNA or gDNA.

In the original workflow: Using reference gene primer amplification, nucleated cell counts were estimated. Some clones are missing from TCRdb's copy, which holds only in-frame ones; the method was immunoSEQ multiplex PCR. V and J calls and clone size come straight from that table; D and trimming were deduced from the DNA. The sample has 150,000 or so clones, about 80% seen once; the top ten hold 22%. Germline V gene lookup returns CDR1 SGHAT and CDR2 FQNNGV. Germline trimming cut 5 bases from V and 5 bases from J; bases unmatched to any gene: 18. CDR3 length equals 19 residues. Material for sequencing was peripheral blood. This sequence was found in a woman of 80 years or more with acute or convalescent COVID-19. The chain is built from TRBV11-2 and TRBJ2-2; 9 bases match TRBD2. Here the CDR3 DNA reads TGTGCCAGCAGCCTTTACCCTGTTAGCGGGAGTGCGGATACCGGGGAGCTGTTTTTT. This sequence encodes CASSLYPVSGSADTGELFF.